This is a list of T cell receptor beta chains from one sample in a study of CD8+CD57+ T cells in acquired aplastic anemia. One entry per CDR3 protein, called by TCRdb with MiXCR from the reads. The table includes under 200,000 distinct CDR3 sequences, roughly 43% detected once. The sequenced sample consisted of sorted CD4+, CD8+, or CD8+CD57+ T cells (not recorded which) from PBMCs. All receptors come from a human donor with aplastic anemia. Both conserved end residues are part of each CDR3. A D gene is named only where the DNA matches it firmly. Not all rows give a size; the values are once, few, many and, for expanded clones, a class.

DNA: TGTGCCAGCAGGCACTACCCGGACAGGGCTGCCTACGAGCAGTACTTC; CDR3: CASRHYPDRAAYEQYF; J: TRBJ2-7; size: many; length: 16; V: TRBV27; D: TRBD1
DNA: TGTGCCAGCAGTGACTCGAATAGCCGGGCCGGGGAGCTGTTTTTT; CDR3: CASSDSNSRAGELFF; J: TRBJ2-2; size: few; length: 15; V: TRBV6-4; D: NA
DNA: TGTGCCACCAGTGATAACAGGTACAATGAGCAGTTCTTC; CDR3: CATSDNRYNEQFF; J: TRBJ2-1; size: many; length: 13; V: TRBV24-1; D: NA
DNA: TGCAGCGCCGGGACAGGGCAAGAGACCCAGTACTTC; CDR3: CSAGTGQETQYF; J: TRBJ2-5; size: NA; length: 12; V: TRBV29-1; D: TRBD1
DNA: TGTGCCAGCAGCGTAGGATGGGGTGGGGGCGCGAACACCGGGGAGCTGTTTTTT; CDR3: CASSVGWGGGANTGELFF; J: TRBJ2-2; size: many; length: 18; V: TRBV9; D: NA
DNA: TGTGCCAGCAGTCAGGGATTTGGCACTGAAGCTTTCTTT; CDR3: CASSQGFGTEAFF; J: TRBJ1-1; size: many; length: 13; V: TRBV12-3/TRBV12-4; D: NA
DNA: TGTGCCAGCAGGACAGGGCAACAACTTTCCATCTACGAGCAGTACTTC; CDR3: CASRTGQQLSIYEQYF; J: TRBJ2-7; size: many; length: 16; V: TRBV2; D: TRBD1
DNA: TGTGCCAGCACTGAAATAGTCGACACTGAAGCTTTCTTT; CDR3: CASTEIVDTEAFF; J: TRBJ1-1; size: many; length: 13; V: TRBV2; D: NA
DNA: TGTGCCAGCCGACCTTGGCAGACGAACACTGAAGCTTTCTTT; CDR3: CASRPWQTNTEAFF; J: TRBJ1-1; size: NA; length: 14; V: TRBV27; D: NA
DNA: TGTGCCAGTAGTCTGGACAGGACAAACACCATATATTTT; CDR3: CASSLDRTNTIYF; J: TRBJ1-3; size: NA; length: 13; V: TRBV19; D: TRBD1
DNA: TGTGCCAGCTCACCACGGGCGGCGGGAATTGACACTGAAGCTTTCTTT; CDR3: CASSPRAAGIDTEAFF; J: TRBJ1-1; size: NA; length: 16; V: TRBV18; D: NA
DNA: TGCGCCAGCAGCCAATCATTCACCGGGGAGCTGTTTTTT; CDR3: CASSQSFTGELFF; J: TRBJ2-2; size: NA; length: 13; V: TRBV4-1; D: NA
DNA: TGCAGTGCTAGACCGGGAGGTGAAGGGACAGATACGCAGTATTTT; CDR3: CSARPGGEGTDTQYF; J: TRBJ2-3; size: many; length: 15; V: TRBV20-1; D: TRBD2
DNA: TGCAGTGCCACAAGACAGCGAGAAGGACAAGAGACCCAGTACTTC; CDR3: CSATRQREGQETQYF; J: TRBJ2-5; size: many; length: 15; V: TRBV20-1; D: NA
DNA: TGTGCCAGCATGTGGGGGAGTTTGAACACTGAAGCTTTCTTT; CDR3: CASMWGSLNTEAFF; J: TRBJ1-1; size: NA; length: 14; V: TRBV12-3/TRBV12-4; D: NA
DNA: TGTGCCAGCAGCTCACCGGGCGACCTAATCGTTCAGTACTTC; CDR3: CASSSPGDLIVQYF; J: TRBJ2-7; size: NA; length: 14; V: TRBV25-1; D: NA
DNA: TGTGCCAGCAGCCAAGTATCGGGGACCGGGGAGCTGTTTTTT; CDR3: CASSQVSGTGELFF; J: TRBJ2-2; size: NA; length: 14; V: TRBV14; D: NA